Listed below are T cell receptor beta chains from one sample, sequenced in a study of blood T cell repertoires in COVID-19. Profiled with immunoSEQ multiplex PCR; TCRdb holds only in-frame clones, not every one. Counted here are more than 300,000 clones, around 83% occurring once; the ten biggest clones make up about 5%. Sequenced: PBMCs or T cells enriched from blood (not recorded which). These receptors all come from a woman between 50 and 59 years old who had recovered from COVID-19. The CDR3 runs from the conserved cysteine through the conserved F or W. Each record gives: D gene, J gene, clone size, V gene, CDR3 DNA, CDR3 protein. The D gene is left open where the match is weak. Some rows have no size entry. The others give once, few or many, or a class for an expanded clone.

D: -; J: TRBJ1-4; size: few; V: TRBV30; DNA: TGTGCCTGGAGTGTCGGTGTAAACGGAGCCCTCTCGCCGTCAACTAATGAAAAACTGTTTTTT; CDR3: CAWSVGVNGALSPSTNEKLFF
D: TRBD2; J: TRBJ2-3; size: -; V: TRBV7-2; DNA: TGTGCCAGCAGCTTAGGTCTTAGGGGACTAGCGCACACAGATACGCAGTATTTT; CDR3: CASSLGLRGLAHTDTQYF
D: -; J: TRBJ2-7; size: -; V: TRBV11-2; DNA: TGTGCCAGCAGCCCCCCGTATGGGGGGATCGGCGAGCAGTACTTC; CDR3: CASSPPYGGIGEQYF
D: TRBD1; J: TRBJ2-7; size: -; V: TRBV9; DNA: TGTGCCAGCAGCGTAGTCGGGACAGGGACGTACGAGCAGTACTTC; CDR3: CASSVVGTGTYEQYF
D: -; J: TRBJ2-1; size: -; V: TRBV11-3; DNA: TGTGCCAGCAGCCCCGACTCTTACAATGAGCAGTTCTTC; CDR3: CASSPDSYNEQFF
D: TRBD2; J: TRBJ2-2; size: -; V: TRBV9; DNA: TGTGCCAGCAGCATCAAAAGGCGGGAGCAGGGCACCGGGGAGCTGTTTTTT; CDR3: CASSIKRREQGTGELFF
D: TRBD1; J: TRBJ1-2; size: -; V: TRBV9; DNA: TGTGCCAGCAGCGCAACAGGGAAACAGGGGGCTTATGGCTACACCTTC; CDR3: CASSATGKQGAYGYTF
D: TRBD2; J: TRBJ2-1; size: -; V: TRBV3-1/TRBV3-2; DNA: TGTGCCAGCAGCCAAGGCTGGGGGGGCAATGAGCAGTTCTTC; CDR3: CASSQGWGGNEQFF
D: TRBD1; J: TRBJ1-2; size: -; V: TRBV28; DNA: TGTGCCAGCAGTATCCCGGGACAGGGGTTACTTAACTATGGCTACACCTTC; CDR3: CASSIPGQGLLNYGYTF
D: -; J: TRBJ1-2; size: -; V: TRBV9; DNA: TGTGCCAGCAGCGCCCGGGGGGCCTATGGCTACACCTTC; CDR3: CASSARGAYGYTF
D: TRBD2; J: TRBJ2-5; size: once; V: TRBV4-1; DNA: TGCGCCAGCAGCCAAGATCTTCTCCCCGGGCTAGCGGGAGGGAGGGACCAAGAGACCCAGTACTTC; CDR3: CASSQDLLPGLAGGRDQETQYF
D: TRBD2; J: TRBJ2-1; size: -; V: TRBV19; DNA: TGTGCCAGTAGTGACTATAGCGGGAGCGGAACGAATGAGCAGTTCTTC; CDR3: CASSDYSGSGTNEQFF
D: -; J: TRBJ2-7; size: -; V: TRBV11-2; DNA: TGTGCCAGCAGCTTAGTGCACGGCTACGAGCAGTACTTC; CDR3: CASSLVHGYEQYF
D: -; J: TRBJ1-1; size: -; V: TRBV6-2/TRBV6-3; DNA: TGTGCCAGCAGTTGGAGAGAGGTTGGAACAACTGAAGCTTTCTTT; CDR3: CASSWREVGTTEAFF
D: TRBD1; J: TRBJ1-1; size: -; V: TRBV28; DNA: TGTGCCAGCAGGACAGGGTGGGTGAGTGAAGCTTTCTTT; CDR3: CASRTGWVSEAFF
D: TRBD1; J: TRBJ2-1; size: -; V: TRBV2; DNA: TGTGCCAGCAGTGGGACAGGGGAGCAGTTCTTC; CDR3: CASSGTGEQFF
D: -; J: TRBJ2-7; size: -; V: TRBV5-3; DNA: TGTGCCAGAAGTACCGCCCACAGGGACTCCTACGAGCAGTACTTC; CDR3: CARSTAHRDSYEQYF
D: -; J: TRBJ1-2; size: once; V: TRBV11-2; DNA: TGTGCCAGCAGCCAACCAGCGTCTAGGGGCTACACCTTC; CDR3: CASSQPASRGYTF
D: -; J: TRBJ1-1; size: -; V: TRBV6-5; DNA: TGTGCCAGCAGACTAGACCCAGGGGACACTGAAGCTTTCTTT; CDR3: CASRLDPGDTEAFF
D: -; J: TRBJ2-3; size: -; V: TRBV5-1; DNA: TGCGCCAGCAGCTTGTATCCGTGGCGGGACAGCACAGATACGCAGTATTTT; CDR3: CASSLYPWRDSTDTQYF
D: TRBD1; J: TRBJ1-6; size: -; V: TRBV4-3; DNA: TGCGCCAGCAGCCAAGATGCAGGGGGCAGGCCCCTCCACTTT; CDR3: CASSQDAGGRPLHF
D: TRBD1; J: TRBJ1-1; size: -; V: TRBV27; DNA: TGTGCCAGCAACGGACAGGGGGCTTCGAACACTGAAGCTTTCTTT; CDR3: CASNGQGASNTEAFF
D: -; J: TRBJ2-1; size: -; V: TRBV7-3; DNA: TGTGCCAGCAGCTTGTCTCTAGAGGGAAGCAAGCAGTTCTTC; CDR3: CASSLSLEGSKQFF
D: -; J: TRBJ1-5; size: -; V: TRBV30; DNA: TGTGCCTGGAGTGTTAACATCGCAGGGCGATCGGGGCCCCAGCATTTT; CDR3: CAWSVNIAGRSGPQHF
D: -; J: TRBJ2-7; size: -; V: TRBV6-5; DNA: TGTGCCAGTAATCAATTGCGGGGGACATCCTACGAGCAGTACTTC; CDR3: CASNQLRGTSYEQYF
D: TRBD1; J: TRBJ1-2; size: -; V: TRBV11-1; DNA: TGTGCCAGCAGCCCTACGACAGGGGGCAACTATGGCTACACCTTC; CDR3: CASSPTTGGNYGYTF
D: TRBD1; J: TRBJ1-3; size: -; V: TRBV19; DNA: TGTGCCAGTAGCCCTCAGGGGGCAGGTGGAAACACCATATATTTT; CDR3: CASSPQGAGGNTIYF
D: TRBD1; J: TRBJ2-2; size: -; V: TRBV3-1/TRBV3-2; DNA: TGTGCCAGCAGGACAGGGGTAGGCACCGGGGAGCTGTTTTTT; CDR3: CASRTGVGTGELFF
D: -; J: TRBJ1-2; size: -; V: TRBV6-5; DNA: TGTGCCAGCGTACAGGGCTATAACTATGGCTACACCTTC; CDR3: CASVQGYNYGYTF
D: TRBD1; J: TRBJ1-1; size: -; V: TRBV20-1; DNA: TGCAGTGCTAGTCCCGGGACAGGGTTTACTGAAGCTTTCTTT; CDR3: CSASPGTGFTEAFF
D: -; J: TRBJ1-1; size: -; V: TRBV5-1; DNA: TGCGCCAGCAGCATCGCCGGGAACACTGAAGCTTTCTTT; CDR3: CASSIAGNTEAFF
D: -; J: TRBJ1-4; size: -; V: TRBV5-4; DNA: TGTGCCAGCAGCTTGCCGGGGGATGAAAAACTGTTTTTT; CDR3: CASSLPGDEKLFF
D: TRBD1; J: TRBJ2-1; size: -; V: TRBV6-2/TRBV6-3; DNA: TGTGCCAGCAGTTACAGGGGGCCCCTCTACAATGAGCAGTTCTTC; CDR3: CASSYRGPLYNEQFF
D: TRBD2; J: TRBJ2-3; size: -; V: TRBV7-3; DNA: TGTGCCAGCAGCAACCCGGGACTAGCGGGAGGGTCAGATACGCAGTATTTT; CDR3: CASSNPGLAGGSDTQYF
D: -; J: TRBJ2-7; size: -; V: TRBV19; DNA: TGTGCCAGTAGTATAGTTGCAGGGGAGTCCTACGAGCAGTACTTC; CDR3: CASSIVAGESYEQYF
D: -; J: TRBJ2-3; size: -; V: TRBV7-3; DNA: TGTGCCAGCAGCTTACTAGCAGGGGTCGATCGTCCAGATACGCAGTATTTT; CDR3: CASSLLAGVDRPDTQYF
D: -; J: TRBJ1-1; size: few; V: TRBV6-5; DNA: TGTGCCAGCAGCCCAACGATGGGCAGGGAAGCTTTCTTT; CDR3: CASSPTMGREAFF
D: TRBD1; J: TRBJ1-1; size: -; V: TRBV30; DNA: TGTGCCTGGAGTGTTCTAGACAGGGGGCCTGAAGCTTTCTTT; CDR3: CAWSVLDRGPEAFF
D: -; J: TRBJ1-6; size: -; V: TRBV2; DNA: TGTGCCAGCGGCGGACAGAATAATTCACCCCTCCACTTT; CDR3: CASGGQNNSPLHF
D: TRBD1; J: TRBJ1-1; size: -; V: TRBV12-5; DNA: TGTGCTAGTGGTTTGGTCCAGGGGGCCTTGAACACTGAAGCTTTCTTT; CDR3: CASGLVQGALNTEAFF
D: -; J: TRBJ1-1; size: -; V: TRBV12-3/TRBV12-4; DNA: TGTGCCAGCAGTAACAGGGCCAACACTGAAGCTTTCTTT; CDR3: CASSNRANTEAFF
D: TRBD1; J: TRBJ1-1; size: once; V: TRBV7-6; DNA: TGTGCCAGCAGCTCAACAGGGGTAATCGCTGAAGCTTTCTTT; CDR3: CASSSTGVIAEAFF
D: TRBD1; J: TRBJ1-6; size: few; V: TRBV3-1/TRBV3-2; DNA: TGTGCCAGCAGCCTAGGGACAGAGAATTCACCCCTCCACTTT; CDR3: CASSLGTENSPLHF
D: -; J: TRBJ2-7; size: -; V: TRBV5-1; DNA: TGCGCCAGCAGCTTGGGGGGCCAGACCGAGCAGTACTTC; CDR3: CASSLGGQTEQYF
D: -; J: TRBJ1-5; size: -; V: TRBV4-1; DNA: TGCGCCAGCAGCCAAGATCCAGGGGTTCAGCAGCCCCAGCATTTT; CDR3: CASSQDPGVQQPQHF
D: -; J: TRBJ1-2; size: -; V: TRBV4-1; DNA: TGCGCCAGCAGCCAAGTGCCGGGAGGCTATGGCTACACCTTC; CDR3: CASSQVPGGYGYTF
D: TRBD1; J: TRBJ2-4; size: once; V: TRBV5-6; DNA: TGTGCCAGCAGCTTCACGGACAGGGATGACATTCAGTACTTC; CDR3: CASSFTDRDDIQYF
D: -; J: TRBJ1-2; size: -; V: TRBV19; DNA: TGTGCCAGTAGTATAGAGGGGAGCTTTGGCTACACCTTC; CDR3: CASSIEGSFGYTF